A selection of T cell receptor beta chains follows, all from one sample in a study of cytomegalovirus exposure and HLA in healthy donors. This table comes from immunoSEQ multiplex PCR, and its TCRdb copy is limited to in-frame clones, with some not included. The profile covers about 120,000 clones, with roughly 9.9% appearing a single time and roughly 3.1% taken by the ten largest. Sample: PBMCs. The receptors here all came from a man aged 30 to 39 in good health and CMV-seronegative. The CDR3 runs from the conserved cysteine through the conserved F or W. The D gene is left open where the match is weak. The size of a clone is reported for some rows only, either as once, few or many, or as a class for expanded clones.

abundance | j_gene | d_gene | v_gene | CDR3nt | CDR3aa
- | TRBJ2-1 | - | TRBV18 | TGTGCCAGCTCACCACCTGGACAGCAACACAATGAGCAGTTCTTC | CASSPPGQQHNEQFF
few | TRBJ2-2 | - | TRBV19 | TGTGCCAGTAACGTGGGGCGGGGAGCCGGGGAGCTGTTTTTT | CASNVGRGAGELFF
- | TRBJ1-5 | - | TRBV7-8 | TGTGCCAGCAGCCCCCGGGGAAGGGCCAGGCTCAGCAATCAGCCCCAGCATTTT | CASSPRGRARLSNQPQHF
medium-sized | TRBJ2-3 | TRBD2 | TRBV9 | TGTGCCAGCAGCGCCACTAGCGGGGGGGGCACAGATACGCAGTATTTT | CASSATSGGGTDTQYF
few | TRBJ2-7 | - | TRBV7-9 | TGTGCCAGCAGCTTAAAGGAGCGACAGGTCTACGAGCAGTACTTC | CASSLKERQVYEQYF
once | TRBJ1-6 | TRBD1 | TRBV7-9 | TGTGCCAGCAGCGACGGGACAGGAAGATCACCCCTCCACTTT | CASSDGTGRSPLHF
few | TRBJ2-5 | TRBD2 | TRBV6-5 | TGTGCCAGCAGTTTCATCCCCGGGACTACAATAAACTTC | CASSFIPGTTINF
- | TRBJ1-5 | - | TRBV7-9 | TGTGCCAGCAGCTTAGGGGGAGGGCAGCCCCAGCATTTT | CASSLGGGQPQHF
many | TRBJ2-7 | TRBD2 | TRBV30 | TGTGCCTGGAGGGGACCCGGATGGACTAGCGGGATCTACGAGCAGTACTTC | CAWRGPGWTSGIYEQYF
few | TRBJ2-7 | TRBD1 | TRBV30 | TGTGCCTGGTCGACGCCTCGGGACAGGGGGGCCTACGAGCAGTACTTC | CAWSTPRDRGAYEQYF
few | TRBJ2-7 | - | TRBV5-1 | TGCGCCAGCAGCTTGGAGCCAGGGCGGTACGAGCAGTACTTC | CASSLEPGRYEQYF
few | TRBJ2-7 | TRBD2 | TRBV2 | TGTGCCAGCACCGAGCGGGGGGCTGCCTACGAGCAGTACTTC | CASTERGAAYEQYF
- | TRBJ1-4 | - | TRBV4-1 | TGCGCCAGCAGCCAAGAAACAGGGATTGTTGAAAAACTGTTTTTT | CASSQETGIVEKLFF
- | TRBJ2-5 | TRBD1 | TRBV18 | TGTGCCAGCTCGAGAACCGGGACAGAAGAGACCCAGTACTTC | CASSRTGTEETQYF
few | TRBJ2-7 | TRBD1 | TRBV5-1 | TGCGCCAGCAGCTTAACAGGGGACGCCAACGAGCAGTACTTC | CASSLTGDANEQYF
few | TRBJ1-1 | - | TRBV14 | TGTGCCAGCAGCCTCTACAACACTGAAGCTTTCTTT | CASSLYNTEAFF
- | TRBJ1-1 | TRBD1 | TRBV7-3 | TGTGCCAGCAGCCTACAGGGGGCACCGAACACTGAAGCTTTCTTT | CASSLQGAPNTEAFF
- | TRBJ2-7 | TRBD2 | TRBV6-5 | TGTGCCAGCAGTTACTCTAGCGGGGGGGCCTACGAGCAGTACTTC | CASSYSSGGAYEQYF
few | TRBJ1-1 | - | TRBV4-1 | TGCGCCAGCAGCCAAGATCCAATTCAAGCTCCGAGCACTGAAGCTTTCTTT | CASSQDPIQAPSTEAFF
few | TRBJ1-4 | - | TRBV5-8 | TGTGCCAGCAGCTTGAATCGTCGGTCCCTCCTTGAGGAAAAACTGTTTTTT | CASSLNRRSLLEEKLFF
- | TRBJ2-3 | - | TRBV25-1 | TGTGCCAGCAGTGACCCCCTGGCGGGAATGGCAGATACGCAGTATTTT | CASSDPLAGMADTQYF
few | TRBJ1-1 | TRBD1 | TRBV11-2 | TGTGCCAGCAGCTTAGACGGCAGGGGGACTGAAGCTTTCTTT | CASSLDGRGTEAFF
few | TRBJ1-1 | - | TRBV7-9 | TGTGCCAGCAGCTTACGTGGGGGCACCAACACTGAAGCTTTCTTT | CASSLRGGTNTEAFF
- | TRBJ2-1 | TRBD1 | TRBV5-5 | TGTGCCAGCAGCTCGGGACAGGGGGGTAATGAGCAGTTCTTC | CASSSGQGGNEQFF
few | TRBJ1-1 | TRBD1 | TRBV18 | TGTGCCAGCTCAGACATAAGACTCCGAACAGGGGGTCGGACTGAAGCTTTCTTT | CASSDIRLRTGGRTEAFF
few | TRBJ2-1 | TRBD1 | TRBV6-5 | TGTGCCACTATAATCACAGGGGGCGTAAACAATGAGCAGTTCTTC | CATIITGGVNNEQFF
- | TRBJ2-7 | TRBD1 | TRBV30 | TGTGCCTGGAGTGCAGGGACAGGGGGGTTCTACGAGCAGTACTTC | CAWSAGTGGFYEQYF
- | TRBJ2-1 | - | TRBV28 | TGTGCCAGCAGTTTAAGCGGCTCTAGTAGGAATGAGCAGTTCTTC | CASSLSGSSRNEQFF
- | TRBJ1-1 | - | TRBV11-3 | TGTGCCAGCAGCTCCTCAGCGGGTCGGGCTTTCTTT | CASSSSAGRAFF
few | TRBJ2-7 | TRBD1 | TRBV6-5 | TGTGCCAGCAATACCAGGGGGAGCTCCTACGAGCAGTACTTC | CASNTRGSSYEQYF
few | TRBJ2-6 | TRBD1 | TRBV5-1 | TGCGCCAGCAGCACCTCGGGGACAGGGTTCTCTGGGGCCAACGTCCTGACTTTC | CASSTSGTGFSGANVLTF
few | TRBJ2-1 | - | TRBV7-2 | TGTGCCAGCAGCCACACTAGCTCCTACAATGAGCAGTTCTTC | CASSHTSSYNEQFF
few | TRBJ1-4 | - | TRBV5-5 | TGTGCCAGCAGCTCCCCGGGGGAGGCTAATGAAAAACTGTTTTTT | CASSSPGEANEKLFF